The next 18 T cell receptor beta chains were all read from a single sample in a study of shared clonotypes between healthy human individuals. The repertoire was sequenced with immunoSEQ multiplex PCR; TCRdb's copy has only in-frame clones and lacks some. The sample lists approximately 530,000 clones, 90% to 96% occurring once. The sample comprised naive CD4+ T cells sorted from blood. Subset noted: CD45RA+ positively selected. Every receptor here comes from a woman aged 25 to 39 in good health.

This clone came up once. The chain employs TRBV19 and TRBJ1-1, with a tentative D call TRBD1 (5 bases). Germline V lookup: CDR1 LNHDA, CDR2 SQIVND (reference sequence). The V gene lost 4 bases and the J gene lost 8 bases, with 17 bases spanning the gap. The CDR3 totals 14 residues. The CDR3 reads CASSSYGHWTEAFF. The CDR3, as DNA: TGTGCCAGTAGTAGCTACGGGCATTGGACAGAAGCTTTCTTT.

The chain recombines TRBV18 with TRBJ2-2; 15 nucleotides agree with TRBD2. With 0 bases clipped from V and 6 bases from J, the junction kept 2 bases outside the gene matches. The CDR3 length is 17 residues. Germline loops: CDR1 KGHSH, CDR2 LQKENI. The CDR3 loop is CASSPPGLAGGAGELFF. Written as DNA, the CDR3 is TGTGCCAGCTCACCACCGGGACTAGCGGGAGGAGCCGGGGAGCTGTTTTTT.

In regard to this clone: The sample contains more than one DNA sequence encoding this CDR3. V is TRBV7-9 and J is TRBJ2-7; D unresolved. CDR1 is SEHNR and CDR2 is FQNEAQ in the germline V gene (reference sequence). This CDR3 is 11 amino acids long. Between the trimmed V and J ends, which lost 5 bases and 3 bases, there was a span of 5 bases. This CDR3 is CASSPSYEQYF. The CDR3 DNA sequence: TGTGCCAGCAGCCCTAGCTACGAGCAGTACTTC.

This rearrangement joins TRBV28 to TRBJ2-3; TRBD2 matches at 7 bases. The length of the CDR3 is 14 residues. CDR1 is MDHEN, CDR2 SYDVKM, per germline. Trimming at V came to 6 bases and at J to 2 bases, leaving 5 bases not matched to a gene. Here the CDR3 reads CASRTGTNTDTQYF. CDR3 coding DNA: TGTGCCAGCAGGACCGGGACTAACACAGATACGCAGTATTTT. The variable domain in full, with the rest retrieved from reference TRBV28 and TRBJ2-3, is DVKVTQSSRYLVKRTGEKVFLECVQDMDHENMFWYRQDPGLGLRLIYFSYDVKMKEKGDIPEGYSVSREKKERFSLILESASTNQTSMYLCASRTGTNTDTQYFGPGTRLTVL.

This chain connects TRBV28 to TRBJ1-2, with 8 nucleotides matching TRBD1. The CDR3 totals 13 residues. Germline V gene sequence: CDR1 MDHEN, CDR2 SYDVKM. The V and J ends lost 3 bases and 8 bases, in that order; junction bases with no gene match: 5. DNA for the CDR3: TGTGCCAGCAGTTTCCCAGGGGGCCGCGGCTACACCTTC. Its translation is CASSFPGGRGYTF.

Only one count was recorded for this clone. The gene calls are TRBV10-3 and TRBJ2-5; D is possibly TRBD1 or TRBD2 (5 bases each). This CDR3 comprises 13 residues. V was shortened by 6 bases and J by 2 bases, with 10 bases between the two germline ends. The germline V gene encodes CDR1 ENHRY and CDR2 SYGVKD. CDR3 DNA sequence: TGTGCCATCAGGGGGGTTGGGCAAGAGACCCAGTACTTC. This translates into CAIRGVGQETQYF.

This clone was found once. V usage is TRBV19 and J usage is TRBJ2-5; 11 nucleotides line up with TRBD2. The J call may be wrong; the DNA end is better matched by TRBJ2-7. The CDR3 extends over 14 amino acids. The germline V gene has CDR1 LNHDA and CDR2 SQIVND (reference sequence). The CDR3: CASRALAGDREQYF. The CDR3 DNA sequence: TGTGCCAGTAGGGCACTAGCGGGAGATCGCGAGCAGTACTTC.

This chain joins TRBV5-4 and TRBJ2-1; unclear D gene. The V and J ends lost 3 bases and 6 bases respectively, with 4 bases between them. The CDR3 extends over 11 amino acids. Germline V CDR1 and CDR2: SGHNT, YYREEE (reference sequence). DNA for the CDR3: TGTGCCAGCAGCTCGGCCAATGAGCAGTTCTTC. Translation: CASSSANEQFF.

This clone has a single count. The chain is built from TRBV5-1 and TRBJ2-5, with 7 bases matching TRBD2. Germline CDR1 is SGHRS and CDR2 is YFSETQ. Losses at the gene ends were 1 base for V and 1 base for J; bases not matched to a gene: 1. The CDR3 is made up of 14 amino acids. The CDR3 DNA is TGCGCCAGCAGCTTGACTAGCGCCCAAGAGACCCAGTACTTC. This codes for CASSLTSAQETQYF.

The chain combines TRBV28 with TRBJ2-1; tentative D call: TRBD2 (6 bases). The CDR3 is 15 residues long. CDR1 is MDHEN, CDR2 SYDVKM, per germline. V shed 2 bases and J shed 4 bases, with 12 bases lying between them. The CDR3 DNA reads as TGTGCCAGCAGTTTAGGAGGGAGGCCTTACAATGAGCAGTTCTTC. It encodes CASSLGGRPYNEQFF.

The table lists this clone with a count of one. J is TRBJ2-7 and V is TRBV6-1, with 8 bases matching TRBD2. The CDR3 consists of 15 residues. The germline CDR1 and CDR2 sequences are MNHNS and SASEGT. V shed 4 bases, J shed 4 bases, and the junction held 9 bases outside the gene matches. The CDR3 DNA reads TGTGCCAGCAGTGCACAAGCGGGAGCTCCTTACGAGCAGTACTTC. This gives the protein CASSAQAGAPYEQYF.

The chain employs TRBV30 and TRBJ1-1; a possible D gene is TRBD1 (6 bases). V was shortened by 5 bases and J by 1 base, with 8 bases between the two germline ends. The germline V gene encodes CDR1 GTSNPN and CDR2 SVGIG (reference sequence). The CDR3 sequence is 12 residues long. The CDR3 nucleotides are TGTGCCTGGGGACAGCCGAACACTGAAGCTTTCTTT. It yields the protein CAWGQPNTEAFF.

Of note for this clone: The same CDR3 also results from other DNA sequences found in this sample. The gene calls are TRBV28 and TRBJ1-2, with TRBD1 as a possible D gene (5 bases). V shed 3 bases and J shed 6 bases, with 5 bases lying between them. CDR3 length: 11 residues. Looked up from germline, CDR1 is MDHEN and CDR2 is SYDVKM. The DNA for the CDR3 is TGTGCCAGCAGTTTCAGGGATGGCTACACCTTC. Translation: CASSFRDGYTF.

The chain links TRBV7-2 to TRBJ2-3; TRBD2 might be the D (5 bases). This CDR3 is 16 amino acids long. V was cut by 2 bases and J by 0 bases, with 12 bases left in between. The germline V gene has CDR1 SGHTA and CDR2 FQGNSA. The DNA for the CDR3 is TGTGCCAGCAGCTTAAGTCCTAGCTTCAGCACAGATACGCAGTATTTT. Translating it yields CASSLSPSFSTDTQYF.

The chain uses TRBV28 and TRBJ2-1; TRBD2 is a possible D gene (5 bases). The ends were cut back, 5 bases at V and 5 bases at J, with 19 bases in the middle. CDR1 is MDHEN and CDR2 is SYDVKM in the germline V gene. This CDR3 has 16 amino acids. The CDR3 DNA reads TGTGCCAGCAGTCCATCGACTATTATCGCCCACAATGAGCAGTTCTTC. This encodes CASSPSTIIAHNEQFF.

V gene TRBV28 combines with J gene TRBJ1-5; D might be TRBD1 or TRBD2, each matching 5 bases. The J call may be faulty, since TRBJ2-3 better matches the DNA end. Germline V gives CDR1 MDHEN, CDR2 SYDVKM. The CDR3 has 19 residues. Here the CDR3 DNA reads TGTGCCAGCAGTCCCCAGGGATCCTATCTAGCCCTCTTAATTCAGCCCCAGTATTTT. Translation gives CASSPQGSYLALLIQPQYF.

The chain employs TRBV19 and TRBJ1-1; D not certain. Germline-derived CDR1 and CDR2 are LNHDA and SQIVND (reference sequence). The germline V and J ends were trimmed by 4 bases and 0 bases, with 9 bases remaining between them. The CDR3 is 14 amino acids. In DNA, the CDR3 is TGTGCCAGTAGTACTGCCAGGTTGAACACTGAAGCTTTCTTT. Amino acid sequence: CASSTARLNTEAFF.

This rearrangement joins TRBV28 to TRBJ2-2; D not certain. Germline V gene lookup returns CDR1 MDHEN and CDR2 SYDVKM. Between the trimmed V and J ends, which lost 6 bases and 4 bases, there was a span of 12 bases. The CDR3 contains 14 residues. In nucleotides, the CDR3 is TGTGCCAGCAGGACCTATCAATTCACCGGGGAGCTGTTTTTT. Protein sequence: CASRTYQFTGELFF.